This T cell receptor (beta chain) appears in the sequencing data of a study of neoadjuvant anti-PD-1 for oral cavity cancer. Broader study findings: Higher pretreatment Treg/Th17 ratios tracked higher pretreatment blood clonality. PBMC Gini-index clonality exceeded responders' in non-responders post-nivolumab.

Patients had HPV-negative, locally advanced oral cavity squamous cell carcinoma. PBMCs were not maintained or expanded in culture before analysis. The CDR3 has 15 amino acids. J gave up 0 bases and V 6 bases, and 5 bases lay outside the gene matches. Germline V gene data show CDR1 as MNHEY and CDR2 as SVGAGI. Sequencing used immunoSEQ multiplex PCR; TCRdb keeps in-frame clones, though not all of them. The table records 11,000 to 15,000 clones, around 60% of them present only once. A remark on this clone: Its target is unknown.

This sequence was found in a person aged 35-79 years with oral cavity squamous cell carcinoma. The starting material was PBMCs, obtained before nivolumab (anti-PD-1) treatment. The chain carries TRBV6-5 and TRBJ1-3; 7 bases line up with TRBD1. The CDR3 protein is CASRPTGFSGNTIYF. For the CDR3, the DNA is TGTGCCAGCAGGCCGACAGGGTTCTCTGGAAACACCATATATTTT.